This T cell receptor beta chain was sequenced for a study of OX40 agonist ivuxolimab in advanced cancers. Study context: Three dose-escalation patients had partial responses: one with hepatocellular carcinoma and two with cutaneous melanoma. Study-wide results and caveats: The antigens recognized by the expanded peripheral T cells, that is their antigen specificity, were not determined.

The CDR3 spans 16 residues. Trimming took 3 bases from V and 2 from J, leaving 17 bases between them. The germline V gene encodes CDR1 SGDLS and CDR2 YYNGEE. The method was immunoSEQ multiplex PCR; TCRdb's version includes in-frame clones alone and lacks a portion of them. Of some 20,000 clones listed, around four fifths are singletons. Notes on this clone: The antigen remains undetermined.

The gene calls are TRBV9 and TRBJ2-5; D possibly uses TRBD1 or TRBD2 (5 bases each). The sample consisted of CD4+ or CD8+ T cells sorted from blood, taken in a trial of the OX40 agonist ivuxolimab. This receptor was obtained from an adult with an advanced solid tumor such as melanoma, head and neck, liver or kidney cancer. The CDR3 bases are TGTGCCAGCAGCGCGGACCCGGGGCGGCCACAAGAGACCCAGTACTTC. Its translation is CASSADPGRPQETQYF.